Shown below are 16 T cell receptor beta chains from a single sample sequenced in a study of blood T cells in healthy people across ages. Primed by a sample-barcoded 5' primer and a J-beta primer mix, a second PCR proceeded for 7 to 11 cycles. Using its own MiXCR run on the 5' RACE reads, TCRdb lists one record per CDR3 protein. The data hold some 860,000 distinct CDR3 sequences, with 56% observed a single time. Sequencing was carried out using blood. The receptor set was obtained from a middle-aged man in good health.

This rearrangement joins TRBV7-9 to TRBJ2-1, with D possibly matching TRBD2 (6 bases). From germline, CDR1 is SEHNR and CDR2 FQNEAQ (reference sequence). The CDR3 spans 18 residues. V was clipped by 1 base and J by 0 bases, with 16 bases between them. The CDR3 region is CASSLVGGDWSSYNEQFF. The CDR3 coding sequence is TGTGCCAGCAGCTTAGTGGGGGGTGACTGGAGCTCCTACAATGAGCAGTTCTTC.

This clonotype was seen more than once but under ten times. The chain combines TRBV27 with TRBJ2-1; D might be TRBD1 or TRBD2, each matching 5 bases. The ends were cut back, 2 bases at V and 6 bases at J, with 14 bases in the middle. The germline gives CDR1 MNHEY, CDR2 SMNVEV (reference sequence). This CDR3 is 15 amino acids long. This CDR3 reads CASSLERGSGNEQFF. The CDR3 bases are TGTGCCAGCAGTTTAGAGAGGGGTTCCGGCAATGAGCAGTTCTTC.

This clonotype was counted a single time. The gene calls are TRBV7-6 and TRBJ2-1, with 10 bases matching TRBD2. The CDR3 consists of 16 residues. V lost 7 bases and J lost 5; bases outside the gene matches: 11. CDR1 is SGHVS and CDR2 is FNYEAQ in the germline V gene. Here the CDR3 reads CASTNSRTSGNNEQFF. The CDR3 DNA follows: TGTGCCAGCACCAATAGTAGGACTAGCGGAAACAATGAGCAGTTCTTC.

This chain links TRBV4-2 with TRBJ1-4; weak D call: TRBD1 (6 bases). The V end was cut by 0 bases, the J end by 9 bases, with 11 bases between. Germline CDR1 and CDR2: LGHNA and YNFKEQ. The CDR3 is 14 amino acids. The CDR3 is CASSQDLDRQKLFF. CDR3 DNA sequence: TGTGCCAGCAGCCAAGATCTGGACAGACAAAAACTGTTTTTT.

The gene calls are TRBV7-2 and TRBJ1-5; D might be TRBD1 (5 bases). The V gene's germline CDR1 is SGHTA and CDR2 FQGNSA. Trimming pared 1 base from V and 3 bases from J, leaving 16 bases between. The CDR3 extends over 17 amino acids. This chain's CDR3 is CASSLVSGQGLNQPQHF. The CDR3, as DNA: TGTGCCAGCAGCTTAGTGAGCGGGCAGGGACTCAATCAGCCCCAGCATTTT.

This clonotype was recorded a few times. The V and J genes are TRBV7-6 and TRBJ2-5, with 7 bases fitting TRBD1. The V gene end was trimmed by 5 bases and the J gene end by 5 bases; junction bases not matched to a gene: 8. Germline V gene data show CDR1 as SGHVS and CDR2 as FNYEAQ. This CDR3 has 14 amino acids. CDR3 bases: TGTGCCAGCAGCCGGACAGGCGTATTGGAGACCCAGTACTTC. Its protein is CASSRTGVLETQYF.

This clonotype showed up just a few times. One end of the junction is discordant with germline, which a read error may explain. This chain connects TRBV29-1 to TRBJ2-1; D is uncertain. The germline CDR1 and CDR2 sequences are SQVTM and ANQGSEA. This CDR3 comprises 10 residues. CDR3 sequence (DNA): TGCAGCGCAAGGTACACTGAGCAGTTCTTC. The encoded protein is CSARYTEQFF.

The chain is built from TRBV28 and TRBJ2-7; 8 nucleotides line up with TRBD1. Unmatched junction bases numbered 19, after V lost 6 bases and J lost 9 bases. Germline V CDR1 and CDR2: MDHEN, SYDVKM. The CDR3 totals 16 residues. CDR3 in amino acids: CASSQTGEGFIRGQYF. Written as DNA, the CDR3 is TGTGCCAGCAGCCAGACAGGGGAAGGGTTTATCCGTGGGCAGTACTTC. The full variable domain, with the rest looked up from reference TRBV28 and TRBJ2-7, is DVKVTQSSRYLVKRTGEKVFLECVQDMDHENMFWYRQDPGLGLRLIYFSYDVKMKEKGDIPEGYSVSREKKERFSLILESASTNQTSMYLCASSQTGEGFIRGQYFGPGTRLTVT.

The V gene is TRBV4-2, the J gene TRBJ1-6; tentative D call: TRBD1 (6 bases). Germline CDR1 is LGHNA and CDR2 is YNFKEQ. V lost 1 base and J lost 8, with 9 bases in between. The CDR3 loop spans 14 amino acids. The CDR3 DNA reads TGTGCCAGCAGCCAAGGGGAGGGGGATTCACCCCTCCACTTT. It is translated as CASSQGEGDSPLHF.

The rearrangement joins TRBV6-5 to TRBJ2-1; 8 nucleotides match TRBD2. CDR1 MNHEY and CDR2 SVGAGI come from the germline V gene. The V and J ends lost 2 bases and 2 bases, in that order; junction bases with no gene match: 8. CDR3 length: 17 amino acids. CDR3 loop: CASSYGRGGTTYNEQFF. DNA of the CDR3: TGTGCCAGCAGTTACGGCCGGGGGGGAACAACCTACAATGAGCAGTTCTTC.

This clonotype was detected only a few times. The DNA for the CDR3 is TGCGCCAGCAGCCAAATCCACTCCTACGAGCAGTACTTC. The encoded protein is CASSQIHSYEQYF. This chain joins TRBV4-1 and TRBJ2-7; D is ambiguous. The V and J ends lost 2 bases and 0 bases respectively, with 5 bases between them. The CDR3 contains 13 residues. CDR1 MGHRA and CDR2 YSYEKL come from the germline V gene.

This clonotype occurred a few times. The CDR3 DNA sequence: TGCGCCAGCAGCCTAGCGGGGGCCGGGGAAGATACGCAGTATTTT. Residues: CASSLAGAGEDTQYF. The V call is TRBV5-1, the J call TRBJ2-3; TRBD2 agrees at 10 bases. V lost 4 bases to trimming and J lost 5 bases; unmatched junction nucleotides: 7. CDR3 size: 15 residues. Germline assignment: CDR1 SGHRS and CDR2 YFSETQ.

The chain employs TRBV20-1 and TRBJ2-3; TRBD1 is a possible D gene (5 bases). The CDR3 loop spans 14 amino acids. The V end was cut by 0 bases, the J end by 3 bases, with 10 bases between. Germline loops: CDR1 DFQATT, CDR2 SNEGSKA (reference sequence). The CDR3 region has the DNA TGCAGTGCTAGAGATCAGCAGGGAACAGATACGCAGTATTTT. The encoded protein is CSARDQQGTDTQYF.

The chain links TRBV27 to TRBJ2-5; 9 bases fit TRBD1. This CDR3 has 14 residues. Germline V gene lookup returns CDR1 MNHEY and CDR2 SMNVEV (reference sequence). J gave up 7 bases and V 7 bases, and 10 bases lay outside the gene matches. The DNA for the CDR3 is TGTGCCAGCAATTCACAGGGGGCAGGAGGGACCCAGTACTTC. Translating it yields CASNSQGAGGTQYF.

This clonotype was observed a handful of times. The CDR3 is CASSQGTGGNEQFF. CDR3 in DNA: TGCGCCAGCAGCCAAGGGACCGGGGGCAATGAGCAGTTCTTC. The chain recombines TRBV4-1 with TRBJ2-1, with D possibly matching TRBD2 (6 bases). The CDR3 loop spans 14 amino acids. V was shortened by 1 base and J by 6 bases, with 10 bases between the two germline ends. Per the germline V gene, CDR1 is MGHRA and CDR2 is YSYEKL.

This chain links TRBV19 with TRBJ1-6, with TRBD1 matching 10 bases. This CDR3 contains 16 residues. The germline V gene encodes CDR1 LNHDA and CDR2 SQIVND (reference sequence). Trimming at V came to 6 bases and at J to 7 bases, leaving 9 bases not matched to a gene. The CDR3 region has the DNA TGTGCCAGTAGCGCAAGACAGGGGGCAAAGAATTCACCCCTCCACTTT. As protein: CASSARQGAKNSPLHF.